A selection of T cell receptor beta chains follows, all from one sample in a study of CD8 T cells in ankylosing spondylitis. TCRdb re-derived calls from the 5' RACE reads in MiXCR, one entry per CDR3 protein. The data show 150,000 to 250,000 distinct CDR3 sequences, more than 10% seen once. Sequenced material: blood, either unsorted or a sorted T cell fraction (not recorded which). The origin of the receptors is a male donor with ankylosing spondylitis or in good health (not recorded which). The CDR3 runs from the conserved cysteine through the conserved F or W. D genes are given only for firm matches. Rows may omit the clone size; those that give it use once, few, many or a size class.

TRBJ1-3,.,TRBV7-9,.,CASSLAGSSGNTIYF,TGTGCCAGCAGCTTAGCAGGCAGCTCTGGAAACACCATATATTTT
TRBJ2-1,.,TRBV7-2,TRBD2,CASSLVGLAGGNEQFF,TGTGCCAGCAGCTTAGTGGGGCTAGCGGGAGGAAATGAGCAGTTCTTC
TRBJ1-1,many,TRBV4-1,TRBD1,CASSHGQGNTEAFF,TGCGCCAGCAGCCACGGACAGGGGAACACTGAAGCTTTCTTT
TRBJ2-3,few,TRBV27,.,CASSLSGPLSDTQYF,TGTGCCAGCAGTCTCTCCGGGCCCCTGTCAGATACGCAGTATTTT
TRBJ1-1,.,TRBV6-1,.,CASSRRVEGGTEAFF,TGTGCCAGCAGCCGACGAGTGGAGGGGGGGACTGAAGCTTTCTTT
TRBJ2-5,.,TRBV11-2,.,CASSSRGQETQYF,TGTGCCAGCTCTAGTAGAGGCCAAGAGACCCAGTACTTC
TRBJ1-1,many,TRBV7-9,.,CASNGGHTEAFF,TGTGCCAGCAACGGGGGACACACTGAAGCTTTCTTT
TRBJ1-2,few,TRBV29-1,.,CSVAGQGGGYTF,TGCAGCGTTGCGGGGCAGGGAGGTGGCTACACCTTC
TRBJ2-3,few,TRBV6-2/TRBV6-3,TRBD2,CASSYFREGTDTQYF,TGTGCCAGCAGTTACTTCAGGGAGGGGACAGATACGCAGTATTTT
TRBJ2-7,.,TRBV29-1,.,CSVTRGGYEQYF,TGCAGCGTTACCAGGGGCGGCTACGAGCAGTACTTC
TRBJ1-1,many,TRBV5-1,.,CASSLVPGVVAFF,TGCGCCAGCAGCTTGGTTCCGGGAGTGGTAGCTTTCTTT
TRBJ1-2,.,TRBV12-3/TRBV12-4,TRBD1,CASSLAYGTGNYTF,TGTGCCAGCAGTTTAGCGTATGGGACAGGCAACTACACCTTC
TRBJ2-1,.,TRBV12-3/TRBV12-4,.,CASSYSLGLDDRGGQFF,TGTGCCAGCAGTTATTCTCTGGGACTAGATGACAGGGGAGGGCAGTTCTTC
TRBJ1-1,few,TRBV20-1,.,CSATDGEAFF,TGCAGTGCTACGGACGGTGAAGCTTTCTTT
TRBJ2-4,once,TRBV19,.,CASSIGLRDIQYF,TGTGCCAGTAGTATAGGACTAAGGGACATTCAGTACTTC
TRBJ2-5,few,TRBV30,.,CAWSVRSSSETQYF,TGTGCCTGGAGTGTAAGGAGCTCCTCGGAGACCCAGTACTTC
TRBJ2-2,.,TRBV5-5,.,CASSNTGRTNTGELFF,TGTGCCAGCAGCAACACAGGCCGGACGAACACCGGGGAGCTGTTTTTT
TRBJ2-2,few,TRBV30,.,CAWSVRWAPNTGELFF,TGTGCCTGGAGTGTTCGTTGGGCCCCAAACACCGGGGAGCTGTTTTTT
TRBJ2-7,.,TRBV6-5,TRBD1,CASSYLWTGTYEQYF,TGTGCCAGCAGTTACCTTTGGACAGGTACCTACGAGCAGTACTTC
TRBJ1-4,.,TRBV12-3/TRBV12-4,.,CASSLASEKLFF,TGTGCCAGCAGTTTAGCGTCCGAAAAACTGTTTTTT
TRBJ1-1,.,TRBV6-5,.,CASSYFVAGDTEAFF,TGTGCCAGCAGTTATTTCGTGGCAGGGGACACTGAAGCTTTCTTT
TRBJ2-7,.,TRBV6-5,.,CASSYLELHSYEQYF,TGTGCCAGCAGTTACCTGGAGCTACACTCCTACGAGCAGTACTTC
TRBJ2-7,many,TRBV20-1,TRBD1,CSARDGTGDTSEQYF,TGCAGTGCTAGGGATGGGACAGGAGATACCTCCGAGCAGTACTTC
TRBJ2-1,few,TRBV6-5,TRBD1,CASSYSPGQEDNEQFF,TGTGCCAGCAGTTACTCTCCGGGACAGGAGGACAATGAGCAGTTCTTC
TRBJ2-7,.,TRBV6-2/TRBV6-3,TRBD2,CASSYSPGLVSYEQYF,TGTGCCAGCAGTTACTCCCCGGGACTAGTATCCTACGAGCAGTACTTC
TRBJ2-6,.,TRBV11-2,.,CASSLGGLRANVLTF,TGTGCCAGCAGCTTAGGGGGGTTGAGGGCCAACGTCCTGACTTTC
TRBJ2-7,.,TRBV9,.,CASSEGVSGHEQYF,TGTGCCAGCAGCGAGGGGGTCTCCGGTCACGAGCAGTACTTC
TRBJ2-7,few,TRBV6-1,TRBD1,CASKKYRDSLTHYEQYF,TGTGCCAGCAAAAAATACCGGGACAGCCTAACCCACTACGAGCAGTACTTC
TRBJ2-1,few,TRBV5-1,TRBD2,CASSLGLAGVINEQFF,TGCGCCAGCAGCTTGGGTCTAGCGGGAGTAATAAATGAGCAGTTCTTC
TRBJ2-1,.,TRBV6-1,TRBD2,CASVDLAGGHNEQFF,TGTGCCAGTGTTGATCTAGCGGGGGGCCACAATGAGCAGTTCTTC
TRBJ2-1,.,TRBV5-1,.,CASSPAGWDEQFF,TGCGCCAGCAGCCCCGCGGGATGGGATGAGCAGTTCTTC
TRBJ2-3,few,TRBV14,.,CASSQGSRVVDDTQYF,TGTGCCAGCAGCCAAGGTTCCAGGGTAGTCGACGATACGCAGTATTTT
TRBJ2-5,.,TRBV12-3/TRBV12-4,TRBD1,CASGTGEKTQYF,TGTGCCAGCGGGACAGGGGAAAAGACCCAGTACTTC